The next 25 T cell receptor beta chains were all read from a single sample in a study of blood T cell repertoires in COVID-19. The repertoire was sequenced with immunoSEQ multiplex PCR; TCRdb's copy has only in-frame clones and lacks some. Of a few hundred thousand clones in the sample, 85% were seen once. The material sequenced was peripheral blood. These receptors originate from a human donor in a cohort sampled during active COVID-19.

CDR3 loop: CASSTSGGRGGEQFF. The CDR3 bases are TGTGCCAGTAGTACTAGCGGGGGAAGAGGGGGTGAGCAGTTCTTC. The V gene is TRBV19, the J gene TRBJ2-1, with TRBD2 identical over 10 bases. This CDR3 spans 15 amino acids. J was trimmed by 9 bases and V by 4 bases; bases with no gene match: 9. Looked up from germline, CDR1 is LNHDA and CDR2 is SQIVND (reference sequence).

J is TRBJ2-6 and V is TRBV6-5, with 7 bases fitting TRBD1. Germline CDR1 MNHEY, CDR2 SVGAGI. V was clipped by 0 bases and J by 2 bases; unmatched bases: 1. This CDR3 comprises 16 residues. The CDR3 protein is CASSYSTGAGANVLTF. The CDR3 nucleotides read TGTGCCAGCAGTTACTCTACAGGGGCTGGGGCCAACGTCCTGACTTTC.

This clone was seen once. CDR3 bases: TGTGCCAGCAGTTACCGGAGCTCTGGGGCCAACGTCCTGACTTTC. Protein sequence: CASSYRSSGANVLTF. This chain links TRBV7-2 with TRBJ2-6; no clear D. Germline assignment: CDR1 SGHTA and CDR2 FQGNSA. CDR3 length: 15 amino acids. V was cut by 6 bases and J by 0 bases, with 9 bases left in between.

The chain uses TRBV2 and TRBJ1-6; D is ambiguous. V gave up 3 bases and J gave up 4 bases, with 13 bases separating them. Germline CDR1 reads SNHLY; CDR2 reads FYNNEI. The CDR3 totals 16 residues. This chain's CDR3 is CASSDNPRGYNSPLHF. The DNA for the CDR3 is TGTGCCAGCAGTGATAATCCCCGGGGATATAATTCACCCCTCCACTTT.

This chain connects TRBV20-1 to TRBJ2-1; unclear D gene. V was pared by 3 bases and J by 15 bases, with 15 bases between. Germline V gene sequence: CDR1 DFQATT, CDR2 SNEGSKA (reference sequence). The CDR3 has 11 amino acids. The CDR3 is CSASHLADWFF. DNA for the CDR3: TGCAGTGCTAGTCATTTGGCGGATTGGTTCTTC.

The V and J genes are TRBV5-1 and TRBJ2-6, with TRBD2 identical over 11 bases. The germline V gene encodes CDR1 SGHRS and CDR2 YFSETQ. This CDR3 contains 20 residues. J gave up 0 bases and V 1 base, and 9 bases lay outside the gene matches. As DNA, the CDR3 is TGCGCCAGCAGCTTGACCCCTCTAGCGGGGGGATACTCTGGGGCCAACGTCCTGACTTTC. This gives the protein CASSLTPLAGGYSGANVLTF.

This clone was recorded only once. The chain links TRBV3-1 (or the pseudogene TRBV3-2) to TRBJ1-1; TRBD1 might be the D (5 bases). Deletions cut 1 base from V and 0 bases from J, with 9 bases between. The length of the CDR3 is 15 residues. CDR1 and CDR2 from the germline V gene are LGHDT and YNNKEL (reference sequence). The CDR3 coding sequence is TGTGCCAGCAGCCAAGGTCGGGGGTTGAACACTGAAGCTTTCTTT. This gives the protein CASSQGRGLNTEAFF.

The chain uses TRBV6-4 and TRBJ2-3; 8 bases align to TRBD1. CDR1 and CDR2 (germline): MRHNA, SNTAGT. V dropped 10 bases and J dropped 5; count of bases not matched to a gene: 14. CDR3 length: 15 amino acids. The CDR3 DNA is TGTGCCAACCGAGACAGGGGCCGGTTCGGAGATACGCAGTATTTT. Translating it yields CANRDRGRFGDTQYF.

This chain links TRBV20-1 with TRBJ1-2; 12 nucleotides match TRBD1. Germline V gene lookup returns CDR1 DFQATT and CDR2 SNEGSKA (reference sequence). V lost 3 bases, J lost 6 bases, and 5 bases stayed unmatched. The CDR3 contains 14 residues. CDR3 in amino acids: CSASKGQGADGYTF. CDR3 nucleotides: TGCAGTGCTAGTAAGGGACAGGGGGCTGATGGCTACACCTTC.

This chain links TRBV19 with TRBJ1-5, with a tentative D call TRBD1 (5 bases). This CDR3 region has 15 residues. Germline V gives CDR1 LNHDA, CDR2 SQIVND (reference sequence). V lost 6 bases and J lost 6, with 18 bases in between. CDR3 loop: CASSMDGGAVQPQHF. The CDR3 bases are TGTGCCAGTAGCATGGACGGGGGAGCGGTTCAGCCCCAGCATTTT.

The V gene is TRBV6-5, the J gene TRBJ1-3, with TRBD1 as a possible D gene (6 bases). Between the trimmed V and J ends, which lost 6 bases and 6 bases, there was a span of 12 bases. Per germline, CDR1 MNHEY and CDR2 SVGAGI. This CDR3 comprises 13 residues. The CDR3 region has the DNA TGTGCCAGCAGCCCCGGACAGCAAAACACCATATATTTT. Translated, it gives CASSPGQQNTIYF.

J is TRBJ1-2 and V is TRBV30; D is undetermined. The germline V and J ends were trimmed by 0 bases and 6 bases, with 14 bases remaining between them. The germline CDR1 and CDR2 sequences are GTSNPN and SVGIG (reference sequence). This CDR3 comprises 14 residues. This CDR3 is CAWSVQVGTDGYTF. DNA of the CDR3: TGTGCCTGGAGTGTTCAAGTCGGTACGGATGGCTACACCTTC.

The chain joins TRBV5-5 to TRBJ1-2; 9 bases fit TRBD1. CDR1 and CDR2 (germline): SGHKS, YYEKEE (reference sequence). This CDR3 has 20 residues. Trimming took 0 bases from V and 4 from J; bases not matched to a gene: 19. For the CDR3, the DNA is TGTGCCAGCAGCTTGGTCGGTGGGCCTGAAACAGGGGGCGCGGGCTATGGCTACACCTTC. Translating gives CASSLVGGPETGGAGYGYTF.

V gene TRBV5-5 combines with J gene TRBJ1-3, with D maybe TRBD1 (5 bases). The CDR3 loop spans 14 amino acids. The germline V gene encodes CDR1 SGHKS and CDR2 YYEKEE (reference sequence). Trimming removed 7 bases at V and 0 bases at J, with 11 bases between. CDR3 bases: TGTGCCAGCGCGCGGGACCCCTCTGGAAACACCATATATTTT. This codes for CASARDPSGNTIYF.

The chain joins TRBV6-5 to TRBJ1-1; D is possibly TRBD1 (5 bases). The V end was cut by 0 bases, the J end by 5 bases, with 16 bases between. The CDR3 loop spans 16 amino acids. From germline, CDR1 is MNHEY and CDR2 SVGAGI. The CDR3 is CASSYSIKMGGTEAFF. Written as DNA, the CDR3 is TGTGCCAGCAGTTACTCTATCAAGATGGGGGGGACTGAAGCTTTCTTT.

The V call is TRBV7-9, the J call TRBJ2-7; maybe TRBD2 (6 bases). V was clipped by 0 bases and J by 4 bases, with 16 bases between them. The germline CDR1 and CDR2 sequences are SEHNR and FQNEAQ (reference sequence). This CDR3 has 16 residues. The DNA of the CDR3 is TGTGCCAGCAGCTTAGCCGGCGGGGCAGGGCTTTACGAGCAGTACTTC. Its protein product is CASSLAGGAGLYEQYF.

The chain has TRBV7-9 and TRBJ1-4; TRBD1 matches 7 bases. After removal of 4 bases from V and 5 bases from J, the junction contained 4 bases not matched to a gene. This CDR3 contains 14 residues. The germline CDR1 and CDR2 sequences are SEHNR and FQNEAQ (reference sequence). This CDR3 reads CASSYYRGNEKLFF. DNA for the CDR3: TGTGCCAGCAGCTATTACAGGGGAAATGAAAAACTGTTTTTT. The variable domain in full, completed from reference TRBV7-9 and TRBJ1-4, reads DTGVSQNPRHKITKRGQNVTFRCDPISEHNRLYWYRQTLGQGPEFLTYFQNEAQLEKSRLLSDRFSAERPKGSFSTLEIQRTEQGDSAMYLCASSYYRGNEKLFFGSGTQLSVL.

This clone came up many times. The V and J genes are TRBV10-1 and TRBJ2-1; D remains unclear. Trimming left V 4 bases short and J 8 bases short, with 9 bases between. Germline V gene sequence: CDR1 WNHNN, CDR2 SYGVQD (reference sequence). The CDR3 runs 12 residues. CDR3: CASSGRNHEQFF. In DNA form, the CDR3 reads TGCGCCAGCAGTGGGAGAAACCATGAGCAGTTCTTC.

This chain links TRBV12-5 with TRBJ1-3; tentatively, D is TRBD1 (5 bases). The CDR3 contains 17 residues. CDR1 is LGHNT and CDR2 is FRNRAP in the germline V gene. The ends were cut back, 0 bases at V and 0 bases at J, with 12 bases in the middle. CDR3 in amino acids: CASGLVPGSLSGNTIYF. The CDR3 region has the DNA TGTGCTAGTGGTTTGGTCCCAGGGTCCCTCTCTGGAAACACCATATATTTT. Full variable domain (rest looked up from reference TRBV12-5 and TRBJ1-3): DARVTQTPRHKVTEMGQEVTMRCQPILGHNTVFWYRQTMMQGLELLAYFRNRAPLDDSGMPKDRFSAEMPDATLATLKIQPSEPRDSAVYFCASGLVPGSLSGNTIYFGEGSWLTVV.

The chain links TRBV30 to TRBJ2-7, with D perhaps TRBD1 (6 bases). The CDR3 loop spans 14 amino acids. The V gene lost 2 bases and the J gene lost 2 bases, with 13 bases spanning the gap. Looked up from germline, CDR1 is GTSNPN and CDR2 is SVGIG (reference sequence). CDR3 in amino acids: CAWSSGTNTYEQYF. For the CDR3, the DNA is TGTGCCTGGAGTTCCGGGACAAATACCTACGAGCAGTACTTC. Together with reference TRBV30 and TRBJ2-7, the CDR3 gives the full variable domain: SQTIHQWPATLVQPVGSPLSLECTVEGTSNPNLYWYRQAAGRGLQLLFYSVGIGQISSEVPQNLSASRPQDRQFILSSKKLLLSDSGFYLCAWSSGTNTYEQYFGPGTRLTVT.

The chain carries TRBV5-8 and TRBJ1-3, with 7 bases matching TRBD1. CDR1 is SGHTS and CDR2 is YDEGEE in the germline V gene. V was pared by 3 bases and J by 4 bases, with 10 bases of the junction left unmatched. The CDR3 totals 16 residues. CDR3 protein: CASSYRGGYSGNTIYF. CDR3 sequence (DNA): TGTGCCAGCAGCTACAGGGGCGGATACTCCGGAAACACCATATATTTT.

This chain uses TRBV6-1 with TRBJ2-7, with 7 bases that match TRBD1. In germline, CDR1 is MNHNS, CDR2 SASEGT. The CDR3 contains 16 residues. With V trimmed by 4 bases and J by 0 bases, 9 bases remained unmatched. The CDR3 DNA follows: TGTGCCAGCAGTGTAAGACAGGGTTCCATCTCCTACGAGCAGTACTTC. Translated: CASSVRQGSISYEQYF.

The V gene is TRBV29-1, the J gene TRBJ1-2; TRBD1 matches at 10 bases. Germline trimming cut 7 bases from V and 0 bases from J; bases unmatched to any gene: 2. Looked up from germline, CDR1 is SQVTM and CDR2 is ANQGSEA. The CDR3 sequence is 13 residues long. The CDR3 DNA reads TGCAGCGGGGGACAGGGGACTAACTATGGCTACACCTTC. This sequence encodes CSGGQGTNYGYTF.

CDR3 loop: CASSEAGATYEQYF. The CDR3 bases are TGTGCCAGCAGTGAAGCGGGGGCCACCTACGAGCAGTACTTC. The V call is TRBV6-1, the J call TRBJ2-7; D is perhaps TRBD1 (6 bases). Trimming stripped 0 bases from V and 2 bases from J, with 8 bases between. From germline, CDR1 is MNHNS and CDR2 SASEGT. The CDR3 is made up of 14 amino acids.

The rearrangement links TRBV7-3 to TRBJ2-2; 7 bases are shared with TRBD2. The trim removed 1 base at V and 3 bases at J, leaving 2 bases unmatched. The CDR3 length is 15 residues. Germline CDR1 and CDR2: SGHTA and FQGTGA. CDR3 amino acids: CASSLMGGDTGELFF. In nucleotides, the CDR3 is TGTGCCAGCAGCTTAATGGGAGGGGACACCGGGGAGCTGTTTTTT.